The 25 T cell receptor beta chains given below trace back to one sample, sequenced in a study of T cells in Graves' hyperthyroidism and ophthalmopathy. Amplification of TCR beta CDR3 regions was performed using RNA transcripts as template. HTBI primers were the set used in a first-round RT-PCR of the TCR CDR3. In TCRdb, the multiplex PCR reads were re-called with MiXCR into one record per CDR3 protein. The sample yields around 500,000 distinct CDR3 sequences, around 15% seen once. Sequencing input: blood. The receptors were gathered from a woman between 35 and 50 years old with Graves' hyperthyroidism.

This clonotype occurred many times. This sequence joins TRBV2 and TRBJ2-7; the match to TRBD2 covers 15 bases. Germline CDR1 SNHLY, CDR2 FYNNEI. Germline trimming cut 6 bases from V and 7 bases from J; bases unmatched to any gene: 4. This CDR3 has 14 residues. Here the CDR3 reads CASRGLAGGGEQYF. DNA of the CDR3: TGTGCCAGCAGGGGACTAGCGGGAGGTGGAGAGCAGTACTTC.

In its sample, this clonotype was seen many times. The chain has TRBV6-1 and TRBJ1-1, with a tentative D call TRBD1 (5 bases). Germline V CDR1 and CDR2: MNHNS, SASEGT. CDR3 size: 13 residues. Between the trimmed V and J ends, which lost 3 bases and 7 bases, there was a span of 12 bases. CDR3 region: CASSERQGREAFF. The DNA of the CDR3 is TGTGCCAGCAGTGAGAGGCAGGGCCGTGAAGCTTTCTTT.

This clonotype has a count of ten or more. This sequence joins TRBV5-4 and TRBJ2-3, with D perhaps TRBD1 (6 bases). V was pared by 4 bases and J by 3 bases, with 12 bases between. The germline V gene encodes CDR1 SGHNT and CDR2 YYREEE (reference sequence). This CDR3 comprises 14 residues. The CDR3 nucleotides read TGTGCCAGCAGCCCAACCGGACAGACAGATACGCAGTATTTT. Amino acid sequence: CASSPTGQTDTQYF.

This clonotype was counted at least ten times. The chain links TRBV6-2 or TRBV6-3 to TRBJ2-7; either TRBD1 or TRBD2 may fit D (5 bases each). Trimming took 6 bases from V and 2 from J, leaving 14 bases between them. Germline CDR1 is MNHEY and CDR2 is SVGEGT. The CDR3 totals 14 residues. For the CDR3, the DNA is TGTGCCAGCAGCTACCGGGACGGAACCTACGAGCAGTACTTC. Its translation: CASSYRDGTYEQYF.

With regard to this clonotype: A read error is likely, as this CDR3 ends without the conserved phenylalanine or tryptophan. This rearrangement joins TRBV10-3 to TRBJ1-2; weak D call: TRBD1 (5 bases). V lost 4 bases and J lost 2, with 5 bases in between. This CDR3 has 12 residues. Germline CDR1 and CDR2: ENHRY and SYGVKD. The CDR3 protein is CAISGQNYGYTI. CDR3 DNA sequence: TGTGCCATCAGTGGACAGAACTATGGCTACACCATC.

The chain carries TRBV6-1 and TRBJ2-2, with 9 bases aligning to TRBD2. CDR1 is MNHNS, CDR2 SASEGT, per germline. The CDR3 has 17 residues. V was clipped by 10 bases and J by 1 base; unmatched bases: 13. CDR3 bases: TGTGCCACCTCGATCTTTAGCGGGAGTGTGAACACCGGGGAGCTGTTTTTT. Protein product: CATSIFSGSVNTGELFF.

The rearrangement links TRBV6-2 or TRBV6-3 to TRBJ1-2, with 9 positions matching TRBD1. CDR3 length: 14 residues. The germline CDR1 and CDR2 sequences are MNHEY and SVGEGT. With V trimmed by 0 bases and J by 8 bases, 4 bases remained unmatched. In DNA, the CDR3 is TGTGCCAGCAGTTACTCGGGGACAGGGAAAGGCTACACCTTC. It encodes CASSYSGTGKGYTF.

The chain combines TRBV5-1 with TRBJ2-3, with 12 bases identical to TRBD2. The CDR3 runs 19 residues. The germline CDR1 and CDR2 sequences are SGHRS and YFSETQ. The V segment lost 2 bases and the J segment 0 bases; nucleotides outside the gene matches: 10. The DNA for the CDR3 is TGCGCCAGCAGCTTATGGACTAGCGGGGTGCCATCTAGCACAGATACGCAGTATTTT. It is translated as CASSLWTSGVPSSTDTQYF.

This clonotype came up many times. The chain couples TRBV29-1 to TRBJ2-2; 9 bases align to TRBD2. Germline V CDR1 and CDR2: SQVTM, ANQGSEA. This CDR3 comprises 15 residues. J gave up 4 bases and V 1 base, and 4 bases lay outside the gene matches. CDR3 in amino acids: CSVEVILAGTGELFF. CDR3 sequence (DNA): TGCAGCGTTGAAGTAATACTAGCGGGCACCGGGGAGCTGTTTTTT.

This clonotype came up a few times. This sequence joins TRBV15 and TRBJ2-3; D gene ambiguous. The V end was cut by 4 bases, the J end by 4 bases, with 12 bases between. Germline CDR1 LNHNV, CDR2 YYDKDF (reference sequence). The CDR3 sequence is 14 residues long. Here the CDR3 reads CATSTGSRADTQYF. For the CDR3, the DNA is TGTGCCACCAGCACTGGCTCTCGGGCAGATACGCAGTATTTT.

This clonotype has at least ten counts. V usage is TRBV20-1 and J usage is TRBJ2-5, with 11 bases fitting TRBD2. CDR3 length: 15 amino acids. With 5 bases clipped from V and 5 bases from J, the junction kept 10 bases outside the gene matches. The germline V gene has CDR1 DFQATT and CDR2 SNEGSKA (reference sequence). CDR3 region: CSALGLAGKGETQYF. The CDR3 nucleotides are TGCAGTGCTCTCGGACTAGCGGGCAAAGGGGAGACCCAGTACTTC.

V gene TRBV5-4 combines with J gene TRBJ1-2, with D possibly matching TRBD1 (5 bases). The CDR3 loop spans 15 amino acids. V lost 3 bases to trimming and J lost 6 bases, with 18 bases between them. The V gene's germline CDR1 is SGHNT and CDR2 YYREEE (reference sequence). CDR3 bases: TGTGCCAGCAGCTCAGAGGTTGGTAGGGGAAATGGCTACACCTTC. This translates into CASSSEVGRGNGYTF.

There are many counts of this clonotype. The CDR3 region is CATGTFLAGETGELFF. CDR3 sequence (DNA): TGTGCCACCGGAACCTTCTTAGCGGGAGAGACCGGGGAGCTGTTTTTT. The chain has TRBV15 and TRBJ2-2; 9 bases align to TRBD2. Losses at the gene ends were 8 bases for V and 5 bases for J; bases not matched to a gene: 12. Per germline, CDR1 LNHNV and CDR2 YYDKDF (reference sequence). The CDR3 extends over 16 amino acids. The entire variable domain, with the rest obtained from reference TRBV15 and TRBJ2-2, is as follows: DAMVIQNPRYQVTQFGKPVTLSCSQTLNHNVMYWYQQKSSQAPKLLFHYYDKDFNNEADTPDNFQSRRPNTSFCFLDIRSPGLGDTAMYLCATGTFLAGETGELFFGEGSRLTVL.

In this sample, this clonotype turned up many times. J is TRBJ2-1 and V is TRBV6-1; D remains unclear. The CDR3 is 15 residues long. V was trimmed by 2 bases and J by 4 bases, leaving 12 bases between them. Germline CDR1 reads MNHNS; CDR2 reads SASEGT. CDR3 residues: CASSERGDGYNEQFF. CDR3 coding DNA: TGTGCCAGCAGTGAAAGAGGAGATGGATACAATGAGCAGTTCTTC.

This chain connects TRBV28 to TRBJ2-5; D remains ambiguous. The CDR3 totals 12 residues. Germline V gene data show CDR1 as MDHEN and CDR2 as SYDVKM. V gave up 5 bases and J gave up 7 bases, with 11 bases separating them. CDR3 sequence (DNA): TGTGCCAGCAGTAGAAATGACCCGACCCAGTACTTC. This sequence encodes CASSRNDPTQYF.

This clonotype was counted ten times or more. The chain employs TRBV7-2 and TRBJ2-3; 7 nucleotides match TRBD2. Trimming took 5 bases from V and 8 from J; bases not matched to a gene: 13. CDR1 SGHTA and CDR2 FQGNSA come from the germline V gene. The length of the CDR3 is 15 residues. Here the CDR3 reads CASSTPSGPGGTQYF. The CDR3 bases are TGTGCCAGCAGCACCCCTAGCGGTCCTGGTGGTACGCAGTATTTT.

This clonotype was found a few times. CDR3 sequence reads: CASSPMTANYGYTF. CDR3 nucleotides: TGTGCCAGCAGTCCGATGACAGCTAACTATGGCTACACCTTC. The chain links TRBV27 to TRBJ1-2; possible D gene TRBD1, 5 bases. Germline V CDR1 and CDR2: MNHEY, SMNVEV (reference sequence). V was cut by 5 bases and J by 0 bases, with 10 bases left in between. The CDR3 has 14 amino acids.

Ten or more counts support this clonotype. The genes are TRBV2 and TRBJ1-5; D unclear. V was cut by 5 bases and J by 4 bases, with 15 bases left in between. Germline lookup yields CDR1 SNHLY and CDR2 FYNNEI. This CDR3 comprises 15 residues. CDR3 sequence reads: CASSRADTLNQPQHF. CDR3 in DNA: TGTGCCAGCAGTAGGGCAGACACTTTGAATCAGCCCCAGCATTTT.

This clonotype has a handful of counts. The genes are TRBV13 and TRBJ2-3; TRBD2 matches at 9 bases. The CDR3 has 16 residues. In germline, CDR1 is PRHDT, CDR2 FYEKMQ (reference sequence). V lost 5 bases and J lost 4; bases outside the gene matches: 10. CDR3 region: CASSPRTSEVADTQYF. The CDR3 coding sequence is TGTGCCAGCAGCCCAAGGACTAGCGAAGTTGCAGATACGCAGTATTTT.

This clonotype was counted between two and nine times. The V and J genes are TRBV6-6 and TRBJ1-1; D call uncertain. Per germline, CDR1 MNHNY and CDR2 SVGAGI (reference sequence). V lost 0 bases to trimming and J lost 6 bases, with 20 bases between them. CDR3 length equals 17 residues. The CDR3 is CASSYSNKGQQNAEAFF. The CDR3 DNA follows: TGTGCCAGCAGTTACTCGAATAAGGGTCAGCAAAACGCTGAAGCTTTCTTT.

This clonotype was picked up many times. The chain links TRBV27 to TRBJ1-1; D possibly corresponds to TRBD1 (6 bases). Trimming pared 3 bases from V and 6 bases from J, leaving 23 bases between. This CDR3 is 17 amino acids long. CDR1 and CDR2 (germline): MNHEY, SMNVEV (reference sequence). The CDR3 spells CASSFGGGAAGGPEAFF. CDR3 DNA sequence: TGTGCCAGCAGTTTCGGAGGGGGAGCTGCCGGGGGGCCTGAAGCTTTCTTT.

In regard to this clonotype: The junction differs from germline at one of its ends, possibly a read error. The chain combines TRBV25-1 with TRBJ2-1; 10 bases align to TRBD1. Germline-derived CDR1 and CDR2 are MGHDK and SYGVNS. The CDR3 covers 15 residues. The chain's CDR3 is CVSSDRTGGHNEQFF. For the CDR3, the DNA is TGTGTCAGCAGTGACCGGACAGGGGGGCACAATGAGCAGTTCTTC.

This clonotype has more than one count but fewer than ten. Given the absence of the conserved phenylalanine or tryptophan at the CDR3 end, a read error is likely. CDR3 bases: TGTGCCAGCAGAGCACCAGGAATGAACACTGAAGCTTTCCTT. The encoded protein is CASRAPGMNTEAFL. The chain employs TRBV9 and TRBJ1-1; D not certain. In germline, CDR1 is SGDLS, CDR2 YYNGEE. Trimming took 5 bases from V and 0 from J, leaving 11 bases between them. CDR3 length: 14 residues.

There are many counts of this clonotype. The chain couples TRBV27 to TRBJ2-7, with D possibly TRBD2 on 6 matching bases. Germline V gene data show CDR1 as MNHEY and CDR2 as SMNVEV (reference sequence). This CDR3 region has 15 residues. V was shortened by 6 bases and J by 5 bases, with 20 bases between the two germline ends. The CDR3 bases are TGTGCCAGCAGCTACCCGGGAGTCAAAGGCCACGAGCAGTACTTC. Residues: CASSYPGVKGHEQYF.

The genes are TRBV2 and TRBJ2-5, with D possibly called TRBD1 or TRBD2 (5 bases each). This CDR3 contains 13 residues. The V and J ends lost 8 bases and 6 bases respectively, with 16 bases between them. The germline V gene encodes CDR1 SNHLY and CDR2 FYNNEI. DNA of the CDR3: TGTGCCAGCGGCCTTATGGGACGAAAGACCCAGTACTTC. This sequence encodes CASGLMGRKTQYF.